These 29 T cell receptor beta chains originate from one sample sequenced in a study of blood T cell repertoires in COVID-19. Measured with immunoSEQ multiplex PCR; TCRdb has only the in-frame clones, and not every one. The sample has hundreds of thousands of clones, 89% seen once. The sequenced material came from peripheral blood. The receptor source for this set is a woman aged 25 to 39 with COVID-19, enrolled during active disease.

The chain combines TRBV11-3 with TRBJ2-3; 8 positions match TRBD2. Germline-derived CDR1 and CDR2 are SGHNT and YENEEA. V was pared by 2 bases and J by 5 bases, with 12 bases of the junction left unmatched. This CDR3 has 17 residues. CDR3 residues: CASSLRGGGRWGDTQYF. As DNA, the CDR3 is TGTGCCAGCAGCTTACGTGGCGGCGGGAGGTGGGGAGATACGCAGTATTTT. The whole variable domain, filled in from reference TRBV11-3 and TRBJ2-3, reads EAGVVQSPRYKIIEKKQPVAFWCNPISGHNTLYWYLQNLGQGPELLIRYENEEAVDDSQLPKDRFSAERLKGVDSTLKIQPAELGDSAVYLCASSLRGGGRWGDTQYFGPGTRLTVL.

The chain couples TRBV19 to TRBJ2-5; 12 bases line up with TRBD1. V dropped 1 base and J dropped 4; count of bases not matched to a gene: 4. CDR1 is LNHDA, CDR2 SQIVND, per germline (reference sequence). The CDR3 covers 16 residues. The CDR3: CASSIGDRGRGETQYF. The CDR3 DNA sequence: TGTGCCAGTAGTATAGGGGACAGGGGGCGAGGAGAGACCCAGTACTTC.

The chain recombines TRBV7-8 with TRBJ1-1; 7 bases fit TRBD1. This CDR3 contains 14 residues. Germline V gene lookup returns CDR1 SGHVS and CDR2 FQNEAQ. The trim removed 5 bases at V and 2 bases at J, leaving 5 bases unmatched. DNA of the CDR3: TGTGCCAGCAGCCCCCGGACAGGAAACACTGAAGCTTTCTTT. Translated, it gives CASSPRTGNTEAFF.

The chain uses TRBV5-1 and TRBJ1-4; TRBD1 aligns across 7 bases. CDR1 is SGHRS, CDR2 YFSETQ, per germline. J lost 4 bases, V lost 4 bases, and 7 bases had no gene match. This CDR3 spans 15 amino acids. For the CDR3, the DNA is TGCGCCAGCAGCCTCGGACAGGCACTTAATGAAAAACTGTTTTTT. Residues: CASSLGQALNEKLFF.

There are a few counts of this clone. V is TRBV19 and J is TRBJ1-3, with D possibly being TRBD1 (5 bases). This CDR3 region has 13 residues. Trimming stripped 6 bases from V and 4 bases from J, with 10 bases between. CDR1 and CDR2 from the germline V gene are LNHDA and SQIVND (reference sequence). As DNA, the CDR3 is TGTGCCAGTAGGACGACAGAAGGAAACACCATATATTTT. Its protein is CASRTTEGNTIYF.

V and J are TRBV3-1 (or the pseudogene TRBV3-2) and TRBJ2-1; 9 bases align to TRBD2. CDR1 LGHDT and CDR2 YNNKEL come from the germline V gene (reference sequence). The V and J ends lost 1 base and 7 bases, in that order; junction bases with no gene match: 14. The CDR3 runs to 18 residues. CDR3 in amino acids: CASSQGVRREGVWNEQFF. The CDR3 DNA is TGTGCCAGCAGCCAAGGGGTGAGGCGGGAGGGAGTTTGGAATGAGCAGTTCTTC.

The chain uses TRBV4-3 and TRBJ1-2; 9 bases match TRBD1. The germline gives CDR1 LGHNA, CDR2 YSLEER. This CDR3 contains 17 residues. Unmatched junction bases numbered 5, after V lost 0 bases and J lost 0 bases. The CDR3 nucleotides read TGCGCCAGCAGCCAAGAAGGACAGGGGCGGGCTAACTATGGCTACACCTTC. Translated: CASSQEGQGRANYGYTF.

V is TRBV5-8 and J is TRBJ2-7; D unclear. Between the trimmed V and J ends, which lost 1 base and 1 base, there was a span of 12 bases. The CDR3 covers 15 residues. From germline, CDR1 is SGHTS and CDR2 YDEGEE. CDR3 sequence reads: CASSLHRARSYEQYV. The CDR3 bases are TGTGCCAGCAGCTTGCACCGCGCCAGGTCCTACGAGCAGTACGTC.

The chain recombines TRBV24-1 with TRBJ1-5; the match to TRBD1 covers 7 bases. This CDR3 region has 17 residues. V shed 5 bases, J shed 1 base, and the junction held 10 bases outside the gene matches. Germline V gene lookup returns CDR1 KGHDR and CDR2 SFDVKD. The CDR3 loop is CATSGRQGVLSNQPQHF. In DNA form, the CDR3 reads TGTGCCACCAGTGGCCGACAGGGTGTTTTGAGCAATCAGCCCCAGCATTTT.

The V and J genes are TRBV28 and TRBJ1-5, with a possible D match to TRBD1 (5 bases). The CDR3 has 15 amino acids. The ends were cut back, 7 bases at V and 0 bases at J, with 13 bases in the middle. Germline CDR1 and CDR2: MDHEN and SYDVKM. CDR3 residues: CASTARAHSNQPQHF. The CDR3 nucleotides are TGTGCCAGCACAGCCAGGGCCCATAGCAATCAGCCCCAGCATTTT.

This clone was detected only once. V usage is TRBV3-1 (or the pseudogene TRBV3-2) and J usage is TRBJ2-1; D not certain. This CDR3 comprises 15 residues. The germline V and J ends were trimmed by 0 bases and 9 bases, with 15 bases remaining between them. Germline V gene data show CDR1 as LGHDT and CDR2 as YNNKEL (reference sequence). The CDR3 sequence is CASSQDWSALGEQFF. The CDR3, as DNA: TGTGCCAGCAGCCAAGATTGGTCAGCGTTGGGTGAGCAGTTCTTC.

This chain uses TRBV2 with TRBJ1-5; 12 bases agree with TRBD1. The CDR3 has 19 amino acids. With 4 bases clipped from V and 1 base from J, the junction kept 11 bases outside the gene matches. CDR1 and CDR2 (germline): SNHLY, FYNNEI. CDR3 residues: CASSGPGTGGAWSNQPQHF. DNA of the CDR3: TGTGCCAGCAGTGGCCCCGGGACAGGGGGCGCTTGGAGCAATCAGCCCCAGCATTTT. Combining the CDR3 with reference TRBV2 and TRBJ1-5 gives the whole variable domain EPEVTQTPSHQVTQMGQEVILRCVPISNHLYFYWYRQILGQKVEFLVSFYNNEISEKSEIFDDQFSVERPDGSNFTLKIRSTKLEDSAMYFCASSGPGTGGAWSNQPQHFGDGTRLSIL.

The chain is built from TRBV5-6 and TRBJ2-1; maybe TRBD1 (6 bases). Germline assignment: CDR1 SGHDT and CDR2 YYEEEE. This CDR3 spans 14 amino acids. V shed 4 bases and J shed 9 bases, with 17 bases lying between them. The CDR3 nucleotides read TGTGCCAGCAGCCCGCACTTACAGGGTAGTGAGCAGTTCTTC. It translates to CASSPHLQGSEQFF.

The chain carries TRBV27 and TRBJ1-1; 9 bases fit TRBD1. The CDR3 has 17 residues. CDR1 and CDR2 (germline): MNHEY, SMNVEV (reference sequence). V shed 4 bases and J 1 base; nucleotides not matched to a gene: 10. The CDR3 DNA reads TGTGCCAGCAGTTCGGCCACAGGGGGCTTATCGAACACTGAAGCTTTCTTT. Amino acids: CASSSATGGLSNTEAFF.

This clone was observed a single time. The V gene is TRBV12-3 or TRBV12-4, the J gene TRBJ2-3, with D tentatively TRBD1 (6 bases). The germline V and J ends were trimmed by 3 bases and 4 bases, with 8 bases remaining between them. This CDR3 spans 13 amino acids. CDR3 sequence: CASSFGGADTQYF. CDR3 DNA: TGTGCCAGCAGTTTTGGGGGCGCAGATACGCAGTATTTT.

The chain couples TRBV5-6 to TRBJ1-2; possibly TRBD1 for D (5 bases). The CDR3 sequence is 14 residues long. The V and J ends lost 5 bases and 6 bases respectively, with 17 bases between them. Looked up from germline, CDR1 is SGHDT and CDR2 is YYEEEE. CDR3 protein: CASSPAPGVHGYTF. The CDR3 DNA sequence: TGTGCCAGCAGTCCCGCGCCGGGGGTGCATGGCTACACCTTC.

The gene calls are TRBV6-5 and TRBJ2-1, with 11 bases matching TRBD2. Trimming cost V 0 bases and J 8 bases; bases outside gene matches: 6. Germline CDR1 MNHEY, CDR2 SVGAGI. There are 16 residues in the CDR3. Written as DNA, the CDR3 is TGTGCCAGCAGTTACTCCTCTAGCGGGAGGCGGGATGAGCAGTTCTTC. Its protein product is CASSYSSSGRRDEQFF.

The chain is built from TRBV10-3 and TRBJ2-7, with TRBD1 identical over 8 bases. The CDR3 consists of 17 residues. Trimming removed 4 bases from V and 0 bases from J; junction bases left unmatched: 11. CDR1 and CDR2 (germline): ENHRY, SYGVKD. CDR3 coding DNA: TGTGCCATCAGTGCAAAGGGGGACAGGAGCATCTCCTACGAGCAGTACTTC. Translation: CAISAKGDRSISYEQYF.

The chain links TRBV14 to TRBJ2-1, with 7 positions matching TRBD1. Germline V lookup: CDR1 SGHDN, CDR2 FVKESK. V dropped 0 bases and J dropped 8; count of bases not matched to a gene: 7. This CDR3 spans 15 amino acids. CDR3: CASSQEYRGRDEQFF. CDR3 DNA: TGTGCCAGCAGCCAAGAATACAGGGGACGGGATGAGCAGTTCTTC.

The genes are TRBV6-2 or TRBV6-3 and TRBJ2-3; perhaps TRBD2 as D (6 bases). The length of the CDR3 is 15 residues. Trimming removed 6 bases at V and 3 bases at J, with 16 bases between. Germline V gives CDR1 MNHEY, CDR2 SVGEGT. The CDR3 DNA follows: TGTGCCAGCAGCCCTGCGGGGTTGCCTACAGATACGCAGTATTTT. This translates into CASSPAGLPTDTQYF.

The chain links TRBV6-2 or TRBV6-3 to TRBJ2-3; 15 nucleotides match TRBD2. The germline gives CDR1 MNHEY, CDR2 SVGEGT. The CDR3 covers 18 residues. V dropped 6 bases and J dropped 1; count of bases not matched to a gene: 8. DNA of the CDR3: TGTGCCAGCAGCCCGGGGACTAGCGGGGGGCCAGGCACAGATACGCAGTATTTT. Translating gives CASSPGTSGGPGTDTQYF.

This sequence joins TRBV28 and TRBJ1-4; D perhaps matches TRBD1 (5 bases). V lost 5 bases and J lost 0, with 22 bases in between. The CDR3 has 19 amino acids. Germline V gene lookup returns CDR1 MDHEN and CDR2 SYDVKM. The CDR3 is CASSPTTQGVPATNEKLFF. As DNA, the CDR3 is TGTGCCAGCAGTCCAACCACACAAGGGGTCCCTGCAACTAATGAAAAACTGTTTTTT.

V gene TRBV11-2 combines with J gene TRBJ2-5; D call uncertain. CDR1 is SGHAT, CDR2 FQNNGV, per germline. V was trimmed by 1 base and J by 2 bases, leaving 2 bases between them. This CDR3 contains 12 residues. The CDR3 loop is CASSLAQETQYF. In DNA, the CDR3 is TGTGCCAGCAGCTTAGCTCAAGAGACCCAGTACTTC. Together with reference TRBV11-2 and TRBJ2-5, the CDR3 gives the full variable domain: EAGVAQSPRYKIIEKRQSVAFWCNPISGHATLYWYQQILGQGPKLLIQFQNNGVVDDSQLPKDRFSAERLKGVDSTLKIQPAKLEDSAVYLCASSLAQETQYFGPGTRLLVL.

The chain has TRBV12-5 and TRBJ1-1; 7 nucleotides agree with TRBD1. The germline V gene encodes CDR1 LGHNT and CDR2 FRNRAP. V was clipped by 1 base and J by 0 bases; unmatched bases: 5. CDR3 length: 16 amino acids. CDR3 residues: CASGLGHDRVNTEAFF. CDR3 coding DNA: TGTGCTAGTGGTTTGGGGCACGACAGGGTGAACACTGAAGCTTTCTTT.

The V call is TRBV7-2, the J call TRBJ1-1, with D possibly matching TRBD1 (6 bases). The length of the CDR3 is 15 residues. CDR1 SGHTA and CDR2 FQGNSA come from the germline V gene. V lost 6 bases, J lost 4 bases, and 18 bases lay in between. The CDR3 reads CASRARGEIGTEAFF. The CDR3 DNA sequence: TGTGCCAGCAGGGCCAGGGGAGAGATAGGCACTGAAGCTTTCTTT.

CDR3 amino acids: CASSKKGLGSYEQYV. DNA for the CDR3: TGTGCCAGCAGCAAAAAAGGACTAGGATCCTACGAGCAGTACGTC. The rearrangement uses TRBV21-1 and TRBJ2-7; the table calls TRBD2, which could not be checked here. TRBV21-1 is classified as a pseudogene. The CDR3 is made up of 15 amino acids.

V is TRBV19 and J is TRBJ2-7; TRBD2 agrees at 12 bases. CDR1 is LNHDA, CDR2 SQIVND, per germline (reference sequence). The trim removed 5 bases at V and 1 base at J, leaving 6 bases unmatched. The CDR3 sequence is 16 residues long. CDR3 nucleotides: TGTGCCAGTAGTTTTACTAGCGGGGGGCTTTCCTACGAGCAGTACTTC. It translates to CASSFTSGGLSYEQYF.

This clone was seen a handful of times. The CDR3 sequence: CASSSGFNNEQFF. DNA for the CDR3: TGTGCCAGCAGCTCAGGGTTTAACAATGAGCAGTTCTTC. V is TRBV7-2 and J is TRBJ2-1; a weak D match, TRBD1 (5 bases). V was pared by 4 bases and J by 5 bases, with 9 bases between. The CDR3 is 13 residues long. The germline V gene encodes CDR1 SGHTA and CDR2 FQGNSA.

With respect to this clone: At the DNA level, this CDR3 is encoded by other sequences in the same sample as well. This chain uses TRBV11-3 with TRBJ2-1; D may be TRBD2 (5 bases). Germline V CDR1 and CDR2: SGHNT, YENEEA. V was trimmed by 1 base and J by 0 bases, leaving 7 bases between them. CDR3 length: 15 amino acids. The CDR3 DNA reads TGTGCCAGCAGCTTAGCGGGGAGCTCCTACAATGAGCAGTTCTTC. Protein: CASSLAGSSYNEQFF.